The rows below give T cell receptor beta chains drawn from one sample of a study of control samples from healthy donors and cancer patients. The assay was immunoSEQ multiplex PCR, and TCRdb's table has in-frame clones only and misses some. Found here are around 190,000 clones, roughly 90% of them singletons; the top ten hold just over 1.4%. The sample taken for sequencing was blood. These receptors originate from a woman between 50 and 59 years old in good health. CDR3s include the opening cysteine and the closing phenylalanine or tryptophan. The D gene is left open where the match is weak. Clone size is shown for a subset of rows, as once, few, many or a class of expanded clone.

>TRBD1|TRBJ1-5|-|TRBV7-8
TGTGCCAGCAGCGCCACAGGGGGCAATCAGCCCCAGCATTTT
CASSATGGNQPQHF
>TRBD1|TRBJ1-1|-|TRBV24-1
TGTGCCACCCGAGGGACAGTGAACACTGAAGCTTTCTTT
CATRGTVNTEAFF
>TRBD1|TRBJ2-6|-|TRBV5-6
TGTGCCAGCAAGGCCGGGACAGAACCCTCTGGGGCCAACGTCCTGACTTTC
CASKAGTEPSGANVLTF
>-|TRBJ1-3|-|TRBV7-9
TGTGCCAGCAGCTCCGGGCTGCTTGGAAACACCATATATTTT
CASSSGLLGNTIYF
>TRBD1|TRBJ1-3|-|TRBV28
TGTGCCAGCAGGGACAATACAAGGGGGCTATGGTATTCTGGAAACACCATATATTTT
CASRDNTRGLWYSGNTIYF
>-|TRBJ2-3|-|TRBV15
TGTGCCACCAGCAGAGCCTTACGGCTAGAGAGTAGCACAGATACGCAGTATTTT
CATSRALRLESSTDTQYF
>-|TRBJ1-4|-|TRBV25-1
TGTGCCAGCAGCGCCCGGGGGGGTAATGAAAAACTGTTTTTT
CASSARGGNEKLFF
>TRBD1|TRBJ1-1|few|TRBV28
TGTGCCAGCAGGTTGACAGGGAAACTCTCCATCACTGAAGCTTTCTTT
CASRLTGKLSITEAFF
>TRBD2|TRBJ2-7|-|TRBV4-3
TGCGCCAGCAGCCAAGACCCCCGAGGACTAGCGGGTGCCGAGCAGTACTTC
CASSQDPRGLAGAEQYF
>TRBD1|TRBJ2-5|-|TRBV5-6
TGTGCCAGCAGCTCCGACAGGGGAATAGGTGAGACCCAGTACTTC
CASSSDRGIGETQYF
>TRBD2|TRBJ2-1|-|TRBV6-2/TRBV6-3
TGTGCCAGCAGTTACTCCCGACTAGCGGCGTCCGATGAGCAGTTCTTC
CASSYSRLAASDEQFF
>-|TRBJ1-6|-|TRBV27
TGTGCCAGCGGACGGCCAAATTCACCCCTCCACTTT
CASGRPNSPLHF
>-|TRBJ1-1|-|TRBV28
TGTGCCAGCAGTCGCATTGTGAACACTGAAGCTTTCTTT
CASSRIVNTEAFF
>-|TRBJ1-1|-|TRBV11-3
TGTGCCAGCAGCTTACAACTGAGGTTTACTGAAGCTTTCTTT
CASSLQLRFTEAFF
>-|TRBJ1-1|once|TRBV27
TGTGCCAGCAGTTTTTCCCCCCCCGCGGGAGTTTTCACTGAAGCTTTCTTT
CASSFSPPAGVFTEAFF
>-|TRBJ1-1|-|TRBV9
TGTGCCAGCAGCGTAGGAGGGGCCACTGAAGCTTTCTTT
CASSVGGATEAFF
>-|TRBJ2-5|-|TRBV7-3
TGTGCCAGCTCCCCGGCTAGACGGGAGACCCAGTACTTC
CASSPARRETQYF
>TRBD2|TRBJ2-1|few|TRBV7-9
TGTGCCAGCAGCTGGAATAGCGGGAGGCCGCTTAGGGGCAATGAGCAGTTCTTC
CASSWNSGRPLRGNEQFF
>TRBD1|TRBJ1-2|-|TRBV6-5
TGTGCCAGCACTACCTATACAGGGGGCGGTGGCTACACCTTC
CASTTYTGGGGYTF
>-|TRBJ2-2|once|TRBV7-3
TGTGCCAGCAGCTTAACCTCTAGCTTTAGGGGCACCGGGGAGCTGTTTTTT
CASSLTSSFRGTGELFF
>-|TRBJ2-3|-|TRBV29-1
TGCAGCTCGGGGGCAGATACGCAGTATTTT
CSSGADTQYF
>-|TRBJ2-7|-|TRBV20-1
TGCAGTGCTGCCCTTCGGGAGCAGTACTTC
CSAALREQYF
>-|TRBJ1-4|-|TRBV3-1/TRBV3-2
TGTGCCAGCAGCCACCTCCTTGGCACTAATGAAAAACTGTTTTTT
CASSHLLGTNEKLFF
>-|TRBJ1-4|-|TRBV30
TGTGCCTGGAGTGTACGAATGAACGAAAAACTGTTTTTT
CAWSVRMNEKLFF
>-|TRBJ1-6|-|TRBV30
TGTGCCTGGAGTCGTCGAAGCTCCTATAATTCACCCCTCCACTTT
CAWSRRSSYNSPLHF
>-|TRBJ1-1|-|TRBV10-3
TGTGCCATCAGTGATCTTGCGGGACCGAACACTGAAGCTTTCTTT
CAISDLAGPNTEAFF
>TRBD2|TRBJ2-3|-|TRBV7-2
TGTGCCAGCAGCTTAGTTTCCTCAGCGGGAGGTGCCGCCGGTACGCAGTATTTT
CASSLVSSAGGAAGTQYF
>TRBD1|TRBJ1-1|once|TRBV28
TGTGCCAGCAGTTTATCCCTCCCGGGACAGGGCCTCTTT
CASSLSLPGQGLF
>TRBD1|TRBJ2-7|-|TRBV27
TGTGCCAGCAGTTTGGAGGGACAGGGGCCTTCCTACGAGCAGTACTTC
CASSLEGQGPSYEQYF
>TRBD1|TRBJ1-1|-|TRBV30
TGTGCCTGGAGTACGGACAGGGTAGGAGACACTGAAGCTTTCTTT
CAWSTDRVGDTEAFF
>-|TRBJ1-4|-|TRBV12-3/TRBV12-4
TGTGCCAGCAGCGAAACAACTAATGAAAAACTGTTTTTT
CASSETTNEKLFF
>-|TRBJ2-1|-|TRBV2
TGTGCCAGCAGTGAAGCGCCTAGCCGAGCCTACAATGAGCAGTTCTTC
CASSEAPSRAYNEQFF
>TRBD2|TRBJ2-1|-|TRBV18
TGTGCCAGCTCACCCCGGGGACTACCTGGCCATGAGCAGTTCTTC
CASSPRGLPGHEQFF
>-|TRBJ1-1|-|TRBV30
TGTGCCTGTAAACCGACGGCAGAAGCTTTCTTT
CACKPTAEAFF
>-|TRBJ2-6|-|TRBV11-3
TGTGCCAGCAGCCCCGGGACCACAGACGTCCTGACTTTC
CASSPGTTDVLTF
>TRBD1|TRBJ1-2|-|TRBV7-2
TGTGCCAGCAGCTTAACCATCTGGGACAGCAACTATGGCTACACCTTC
CASSLTIWDSNYGYTF